The 18 T cell receptor beta chains below all came from one sample that was sequenced in a study of regulatory T cells in long-lasting Graves disease. Time point specified: newly diagnosed GD, antithyroid drugs for less than 3 months. With RNA extracted from PBMCs as input, the TCR library was made. To make TCR beta libraries, researchers used iRepertoire HTBI primers and Arm-PCR of CDR3 regions. TCRdb re-derived calls from the multiplex PCR reads in MiXCR, one entry per CDR3 protein. Among about 220,000 distinct CDR3 sequences, roughly a fifth were seen once, and the ten largest hold about 12%. The same sample was also used in a study of T cells in Graves' hyperthyroidism and ophthalmopathy.

Sequencing was performed on peripheral blood mononuclear cells (PBMCs), taken at new diagnosis, from a patient treated with antithyroid drugs. The receptors derive from a woman younger than 45 with Graves disease.

This clonotype has ten or more counts. The CDR3 coding sequence is TGTGCCTCCCGCAGCGGGCCTTATTCCTACGAGCAGTACTTC. It encodes CASRSGPYSYEQYF. The chain carries TRBV19 and TRBJ2-7, with D perhaps TRBD2 (6 bases). Trimming removed 11 bases at V and 1 base at J, with 18 bases between. The CDR3 contains 14 residues. Per the germline V gene, CDR1 is LNHDA and CDR2 is SQIVND (reference sequence). The whole variable domain, remainder taken from reference TRBV19 and TRBJ2-7, is DGGITQSPKYLFRKEGQNVTLSCEQNLNHDAMYWYRQDPGQGLRLIYYSQIVNDFQKGDIAEGYSVSREKKESFPLTVTSAQKNPTAFYLCASRSGPYSYEQYFGPGTRLTVT.

This clonotype came up a few times. V gene TRBV6-1 combines with J gene TRBJ2-7; TRBD2 matches at 7 bases. The CDR3 extends over 17 amino acids. The J segment lost 0 bases and the V segment lost 6 bases, leaving 14 bases of the junction unmatched. Germline CDR1 and CDR2: MNHNS and SASEGT. CDR3 amino acids: CASSRTGGGSFSYEQYF. As DNA, the CDR3 is TGTGCCAGCAGCCGCACGGGCGGGGGTTCCTTCTCCTACGAGCAGTACTTC.

This clonotype showed up just a few times. The CDR3 nucleotides are TGTGCCAGTGGACGCCCAGGGTTTGGGGAGAACACTGAAGCTTTCTTT. Its translation is CASGRPGFGENTEAFF. The chain couples TRBV19 to TRBJ1-1, with D tentatively TRBD1 (5 bases). Germline lookup yields CDR1 LNHDA and CDR2 SQIVND (reference sequence). V was trimmed by 8 bases and J by 1 base, leaving 20 bases between them. This CDR3 comprises 16 residues.

At least ten counts were recorded for this clonotype. The rearrangement joins TRBV6-1 to TRBJ2-1, with TRBD2 matching over 9 bases. The trim removed 3 bases at V and 2 bases at J, leaving 5 bases unmatched. This CDR3 contains 16 residues. Germline CDR1 MNHNS, CDR2 SASEGT. The CDR3 reads CASSEFAGGTYNEQFF. The CDR3 bases are TGTGCCAGCAGTGAGTTTGCGGGAGGGACCTACAATGAGCAGTTCTTC.

This clonotype was seen ten or more times. The chain is built from TRBV5-5 and TRBJ2-5, with D possibly TRBD2 on 6 matching bases. The V end was cut by 5 bases, the J end by 1 base, with 9 bases between. Germline CDR1 and CDR2: SGHKS and YYEKEE (reference sequence). This CDR3 comprises 13 residues. Written as DNA, the CDR3 is TGTGCCAGCAGGCGGGGCCTCCAAGAGACCCAGTACTTC. Protein: CASRRGLQETQYF.

In its sample, this clonotype was seen a few times. This chain connects TRBV9 to TRBJ2-2; D is uncertain. Trimming stripped 5 bases from V and 0 bases from J, with 8 bases between. This CDR3 has 14 residues. Germline lookup yields CDR1 SGDLS and CDR2 YYNGEE. CDR3 coding DNA: TGTGCCAGCAGAGAGGACCCGAACACCGGGGAGCTGTTTTTT. Protein product: CASREDPNTGELFF.

This clonotype came up many times. The rearrangement joins TRBV7-9 to TRBJ2-1, with D perhaps TRBD2 (7 bases). There are 13 residues in the CDR3. V was pared by 3 bases and J by 6 bases, with 9 bases between. CDR1 and CDR2 from the germline V gene are SEHNR and FQNEAQ (reference sequence). In DNA form, the CDR3 reads TGTGCCAGCAGCTTCGGGGGGCGCAATGAGCAGTTCTTC. Translation gives CASSFGGRNEQFF. Filled out from reference TRBV7-9 and TRBJ2-1, the complete variable domain reads DTGVSQNPRHKITKRGQNVTFRCDPISEHNRLYWYRQTLGQGPEFLTYFQNEAQLEKSRLLSDRFSAERPKGSFSTLEIQRTEQGDSAMYLCASSFGGRNEQFFGPGTRLTVL.

This clonotype was picked up a small number of times. One end of the junction is discordant with germline, which a read error may explain. The genes are TRBV18 and TRBJ1-1; the D gene is possibly TRBD1 (5 bases). The CDR3 spans 12 residues. The germline gives CDR1 KGHSH, CDR2 LQKENI. The CDR3 sequence is CASWSTGTFPRF. In DNA, the CDR3 is TGTGCCAGCTGGTCTACCGGGACCTTCCCCCGGTTT. Full variable domain (missing parts from reference TRBV18 and TRBJ1-1): NAGVMQNPRHLVRRRGQEARLRCSPMKGHSHVYWYRQLPEEGLKFMVYLQKENIIDESGMPKERFSAEFPKEGPSILRIQQVVRGDSAAYFCASWSTGTFPRFGQGTRLTVV.

This clonotype has a handful of counts. This chain joins TRBV9 and TRBJ2-3; no firm D call. V was pared by 8 bases and J by 0 bases, with 13 bases between. CDR1 and CDR2 from the germline V gene are SGDLS and YYNGEE. CDR3 length: 14 residues. CDR3 DNA sequence: TGTGCCAGTACCGTTGGCCAAAGCACAGATACGCAGTATTTT. This translates into CASTVGQSTDTQYF.

On this clonotype: One end of the junction is discordant with germline, which a read error may explain. The chain couples TRBV28 to TRBJ1-4; a weak D match, TRBD1 (5 bases). Germline V lookup: CDR1 MDHEN, CDR2 SYDVKM. This CDR3 contains 14 residues. CDR3: CASSLWGGNEELFF. CDR3 in DNA: TGTGCCAGCAGTTTATGGGGGGGGAATGAAGAACTGTTTTTT. Variable domain in full (rest from reference TRBV28 and TRBJ1-4): DVKVTQSSRYLVKRTGEKVFLECVQDMDHENMFWYRQDPGLGLRLIYFSYDVKMKEKGDIPEGYSVSREKKERFSLILESASTNQTSMYLCASSLWGGNEELFFGSGTQLSVL.

Note on this clonotype: This may arise from a read error, as a much more abundant clone is one base away. This chain connects TRBV20-1 to TRBJ1-1, with 9 bases aligning to TRBD1. Germline lookup yields CDR1 DFQATT and CDR2 SNEGSKA (reference sequence). CDR3 length equals 14 residues. With V trimmed by 7 bases and J by 4 bases, 10 bases remained unmatched. This CDR3 is CSVSQGAPRTEAFF. The DNA for the CDR3 is TGCAGTGTGTCACAGGGGGCGCCCCGCACTGAAGCTTTCTTT.

This clonotype was counted ten times or more. The gene calls are TRBV12-3 or TRBV12-4 and TRBJ1-3; D gene uncertain. CDR3 length equals 12 residues. V lost 8 bases, J lost 7 bases, and 12 bases lay in between. The CDR3 here is CASARRANTIYF. DNA of the CDR3: TGTGCCAGCGCCCGACGGGCTAACACCATATATTTT.

This clonotype came up many times. The chain is built from TRBV10-3 and TRBJ2-7; D might be TRBD1 (5 bases). Germline values: CDR1 ENHRY, CDR2 SYGVKD. The V end lost 3 bases, the J end lost 3 bases, and 12 bases lay between the germline ends. This CDR3 spans 14 amino acids. The CDR3 DNA sequence: TGTGCCATCAGTGACCCACGACAGAACTACGAGCAGTACTTC. Its protein is CAISDPRQNYEQYF.

The chain uses TRBV19 and TRBJ2-1, with a weak D call TRBD1 (6 bases). This CDR3 region has 14 residues. CDR1 is LNHDA and CDR2 is SQIVND in the germline V gene (reference sequence). Trimming removed 9 bases from V and 0 bases from J, with 12 bases in between. The DNA of the CDR3 is TGTGCCAGCGGACAGAAGAGCTCCTACAATGAGCAGTTCTTC. It encodes CASGQKSSYNEQFF.

This clonotype has at least ten counts. CDR3 region: CASSQADRGQGGETQYF. In nucleotides, the CDR3 is TGTGCCAGCAGCCAGGCTGATCGGGGACAGGGAGGAGAGACCCAGTACTTC. The rearrangement uses TRBV4-2 and TRBJ2-5; TRBD1 matches 9 bases. The CDR3 has 17 amino acids. Trimming took 3 bases from V and 4 from J; bases not matched to a gene: 12. Looked up from germline, CDR1 is LGHNA and CDR2 is YNFKEQ.

There are many counts of this clonotype. The chain has TRBV6-5 and TRBJ2-7; D gene uncertain. Trimming pared 2 bases from V and 2 bases from J, leaving 16 bases between. CDR1 MNHEY and CDR2 SVGAGI come from the germline V gene. The CDR3 sequence is 16 residues long. DNA of the CDR3: TGTGCCAGCAGTTACGGTTCGATAGCTACCCCCTACGAGCAGTACTTC. As protein: CASSYGSIATPYEQYF.

This clonotype was found many times. V gene TRBV20-1 combines with J gene TRBJ2-2; the D call may be TRBD1 or TRBD2 (5 bases each). V was shortened by 1 base and J by 4 bases, with 13 bases between the two germline ends. From germline, CDR1 is DFQATT and CDR2 SNEGSKA (reference sequence). The CDR3 loop spans 15 amino acids. In DNA, the CDR3 is TGCAGTGCTAGAGTTCCGGGGCGGGCCACCGGGGAGCTGTTTTTT. This encodes CSARVPGRATGELFF.

Many counts were recorded for this clonotype. The genes are TRBV28 and TRBJ1-1; a possible D gene is TRBD1 (6 bases). Germline CDR1 is MDHEN and CDR2 is SYDVKM. V shed 5 bases and J shed 4 bases, with 14 bases lying between them. The CDR3 length is 14 residues. This CDR3 is CASSPQDSTTEAFF. The CDR3 region has the DNA TGTGCCAGCAGTCCCCAGGACAGCACCACTGAAGCTTTCTTT. Using reference TRBV28 and TRBJ1-1 for the parts outside the CDR3, the full variable domain is DVKVTQSSRYLVKRTGEKVFLECVQDMDHENMFWYRQDPGLGLRLIYFSYDVKMKEKGDIPEGYSVSREKKERFSLILESASTNQTSMYLCASSPQDSTTEAFFGQGTRLTVV.